This T cell receptor (beta chain) originates from a study of blood T cell repertoires in COVID-19. Study-wide context: The United States, Italy and Spain were the sources of the acute and convalescent COVID-19 samples. T cells, B-cell-depleted T cells, or PBMCs supplied cDNA or gDNA.

As handled by the study authors: The assay estimated nucleated cells by amplifying reference gene primers. Profiled with immunoSEQ multiplex PCR; TCRdb holds only in-frame clones, not every one. V, J and clone size are those of that table, while D and trimming were read from the DNA. The sample includes 270,000 or so clones, over 75% of them seen just once. The CDR3 extends over 14 amino acids. Germline lookup yields CDR1 KGHSH and CDR2 LQKENI. Between the trimmed V and J ends, which lost 1 base and 4 bases, there was a span of 9 bases. The specimen sequenced was peripheral blood. This chain joins TRBV18 and TRBJ2-3; a possible D gene is TRBD1 (5 bases). The source of this sequence is a human donor in a cohort sampled during active COVID-19. The CDR3 protein is CASSPQGPADTQYF. The CDR3 DNA reads as TGTGCCAGCTCACCACAGGGGCCGGCAGATACGCAGTATTTT.